Sequencing of this T cell receptor beta chain was carried out in a study of blood T cell repertoires in COVID-19. The assay was immunoSEQ multiplex PCR, and TCRdb's table has in-frame clones only and misses some. The table lists around 84,000 clones, roughly 78% of them singletons. Germline loops: CDR1 SGHAT, CDR2 FQNNGV. This CDR3 has 17 amino acids. The ends lost 4 bases at V and 7 bases at J; junction bases unmatched: 8. Sample: peripheral blood. This TCR was sampled from a man between 60 and 75 years old with COVID-19, enrolled during active disease. The chain carries TRBV11-2 and TRBJ2-1; 15 bases map to TRBD2. In DNA form, the CDR3 reads TGTGCCAGCAGCTCCCGGACTAGCGGGAGGGTTGGGAATGAGCAGTTCTTC. It codes for CASSSRTSGRVGNEQFF.